These 21 T cell receptor beta chains originate from one sample sequenced in a study of regulatory T cells in long-lasting Graves disease. Described time point: newly diagnosed GD, antithyroid drugs for less than 3 months. Construction of the TCR library relied on RNA isolated from PBMCs. CDR3-region Arm-PCR and iRepertoire HTBI primers produced the TCR beta libraries. TCRdb itself ran the multiplex PCR reads through MiXCR, one entry per CDR3 protein. The sample lists over 450,000 distinct CDR3 sequences; more than 10% were seen once. These data were likewise used in another study, on T cells in Graves' hyperthyroidism and ophthalmopathy.

This material consisted of peripheral blood mononuclear cells (PBMCs), taken at new diagnosis, from a patient treated with antithyroid drugs. These receptors were collected from a woman in her 30s with Graves disease.

This clonotype was detected only a few times. The chain has TRBV19 and TRBJ1-5; D unresolved. The CDR3 length is 11 residues. Trimming stripped 10 bases from V and 11 bases from J, with 15 bases between. CDR1 and CDR2 from the germline V gene are LNHDA and SQIVND (reference sequence). This chain's CDR3 is CATAFGETQHF. DNA of the CDR3: TGTGCCACCGCATTTGGAGAGACCCAGCATTTT. Based on the CDR3 plus reference TRBV19 and TRBJ1-5, the full variable domain is DGGITQSPKYLFRKEGQNVTLSCEQNLNHDAMYWYRQDPGQGLRLIYYSQIVNDFQKGDIAEGYSVSREKKESFPLTVTSAQKNPTAFYLCATAFGETQHFGDGTRLSIL.

As to this clonotype: Relative to the germline gene, one junction end is altered; a read error may explain this. The chain links TRBV5-1 to TRBJ2-1, with D possibly being TRBD2 (6 bases). The germline gives CDR1 SGHRS, CDR2 YFSETQ. CDR3 length: 14 amino acids. The CDR3 loop reads CATSLGTSYNEQFF. The CDR3 nucleotides read TGCGCCACCAGCTTAGGGACTTCATACAATGAGCAGTTCTTC.

This clonotype was observed at least ten times. The J gene is TRBJ1-2, the V gene TRBV7-2, with a weak D call TRBD1 (5 bases). The CDR3 has 14 residues. The germline V and J ends were trimmed by 4 bases and 0 bases, with 9 bases remaining between them. Germline CDR1 reads SGHTA; CDR2 reads FQGNSA. The CDR3 DNA is TGTGCCAGCAGCTCGACAGCTCCTAACTATGGCTACACCTTC. It specifies CASSSTAPNYGYTF.

This clonotype has at least ten counts. The rearrangement links TRBV28 to TRBJ1-1; D remains ambiguous. Germline loops: CDR1 MDHEN, CDR2 SYDVKM. The V and J ends lost 3 bases and 0 bases respectively, with 14 bases between them. The CDR3 sequence is 16 residues long. The CDR3 region has the DNA TGTGCCAGCAGTTTCGGCAGGCGGGGAGTGAACACTGAAGCTTTCTTT. Protein product: CASSFGRRGVNTEAFF. Together with reference TRBV28 and TRBJ1-1, the CDR3 gives the full variable domain: DVKVTQSSRYLVKRTGEKVFLECVQDMDHENMFWYRQDPGLGLRLIYFSYDVKMKEKGDIPEGYSVSREKKERFSLILESASTNQTSMYLCASSFGRRGVNTEAFFGQGTRLTVV.

This clonotype has at least ten counts. V is TRBV27 and J is TRBJ2-3, with 7 bases aligning to TRBD2. Germline V CDR1 and CDR2: MNHEY, SMNVEV (reference sequence). Unmatched junction bases numbered 4, after V lost 4 bases and J lost 0 bases. The CDR3 is made up of 15 amino acids. The CDR3 DNA follows: TGTGCCAGCAGTTGGCTAGCGGATAGCACAGATACGCAGTATTTT. Its translation: CASSWLADSTDTQYF.

V is TRBV7-2 and J is TRBJ2-3; the D gene is possibly TRBD1 (5 bases). CDR1 and CDR2 (germline): SGHTA, FQGNSA. V lost 4 bases and J lost 3, with 11 bases in between. The CDR3 spans 14 residues. The chain's CDR3 is CASSSRVFTDTQYF. Written as DNA, the CDR3 is TGTGCCAGCAGCTCCAGGGTTTTTACAGATACGCAGTATTTT. Full variable domain (outside the CDR3, taken from reference TRBV7-2 and TRBJ2-3): GAGVSQSPSNKVTEKGKDVELRCDPISGHTALYWYRQSLGQGLEFLIYFQGNSAPDKSGLPSDRFSAERTGGSVSTLTIQRTQQEDSAVYLCASSSRVFTDTQYFGPGTRLTVL.

A note on this clonotype: With a much larger clone just one base away, this may be a read error. CDR3 sequence (DNA): TGTGCCAGCAGTCCAGGGGAGGGCCGACCCTACGGGCAGTACTTC. Protein sequence: CASSPGEGRPYGQYF. This chain joins TRBV2 and TRBJ2-7; possibly TRBD2 for D (7 bases). Germline V lookup: CDR1 SNHLY, CDR2 FYNNEI. CDR3 size: 15 residues.

The J gene is TRBJ2-3, the V gene TRBV25-1; D not certain. CDR3 length: 13 residues. Trimming removed 3 bases from V and 9 bases from J, with 13 bases in between. CDR1 MGHDK and CDR2 SYGVNS come from the germline V gene. CDR3 sequence: CASSDWVGRTQYF. DNA of the CDR3: TGTGCCAGCAGTGACTGGGTTGGGCGCACGCAGTATTTT. Full variable domain (missing parts from reference TRBV25-1 and TRBJ2-3): EADIYQTPRYLVIGTGKKITLECSQTMGHDKMYWYQQDPGMELHLIHYSYGVNSTEKGDLSSESTVSRIRTEHFPLTLESARPSHTSQYLCASSDWVGRTQYFGPGTRLTVL.

This clonotype was seen repeatedly, ten times or more. The chain employs TRBV7-8 and TRBJ2-7; tentative D call: TRBD1 (6 bases). In germline, CDR1 is SGHVS, CDR2 FQNEAQ. Trimming removed 6 bases at V and 4 bases at J, with 16 bases between. The CDR3 is 14 residues long. CDR3 DNA: TGTGCCAGCAGTTTTGGCTGGACAGTATACGAGCAGTACTTC. It translates to CASSFGWTVYEQYF.

For this clonotype: A much larger clone differs by one base, so this may be a read error. This chain uses TRBV27 with TRBJ2-5; 14 nucleotides match TRBD2. The CDR3 consists of 16 residues. The V gene's germline CDR1 is MNHEY and CDR2 SMNVEV (reference sequence). CDR3: CACSRGLAGDVETQYF. Written as DNA, the CDR3 is TGTGCCTGCAGTAGGGGACTAGCGGGAGATGTAGAGACCCAGTACTTC.

This clonotype was recorded at least ten times. V is TRBV5-5 and J is TRBJ2-1, with 10 bases aligning to TRBD2. The CDR3 covers 16 residues. CDR1 SGHKS and CDR2 YYEKEE come from the germline V gene (reference sequence). Unmatched junction bases numbered 7, after V lost 2 bases and J lost 5 bases. CDR3 in DNA: TGTGCCAGCAGCTTATCGTTAGCGGGAGGCCACAATGAGCAGTTCTTC. As protein: CASSLSLAGGHNEQFF.

This clonotype showed up many times. The chain is built from TRBV11-3 and TRBJ2-3; 8 bases map to TRBD2. Germline-derived CDR1 and CDR2 are SGHNT and YENEEA. Trimming took 2 bases from V and 3 from J; bases not matched to a gene: 4. This CDR3 region has 15 residues. CDR3 DNA: TGTGCCAGCAGCTTAACGGGAGGGAAGACAGATACGCAGTATTTT. Encoded protein: CASSLTGGKTDTQYF.

This clonotype was found many times. The gene calls are TRBV28 and TRBJ2-5, with 10 bases matching TRBD1. Germline V gives CDR1 MDHEN, CDR2 SYDVKM. CDR3 length: 16 amino acids. The V segment lost 3 bases and the J segment 1 base; nucleotides outside the gene matches: 5. The CDR3 reads CASSFHGTGAQETQYF. The CDR3 bases are TGTGCCAGCAGTTTCCACGGGACAGGGGCCCAAGAGACCCAGTACTTC.

This clonotype was recorded many times. The chain uses TRBV5-6 and TRBJ1-1, with D hard to call. The germline V gene has CDR1 SGHDT and CDR2 YYEEEE. V gave up 4 bases and J gave up 0 bases, with 13 bases separating them. The CDR3 spans 15 residues. The CDR3: CASSPPSVMNTEAFF. The CDR3 bases are TGTGCCAGCAGCCCTCCCTCCGTGATGAACACTGAAGCTTTCTTT.

A few counts support this clonotype. This clone may be a read error of a much larger clone one base away. This sequence joins TRBV24-1 and TRBJ2-1; 7 bases agree with TRBD2. Germline V CDR1 and CDR2: KGHDR, SFDVKD. This CDR3 has 18 residues. The CDR3 region has the DNA TGTGCCACCAGTGACCCGGGGCTAGCGGCGAGCTCCTGCAATGAGCAGTTCTTC. Translation gives CATSDPGLAASSCNEQFF.

In this sample, this clonotype turned up many times. The chain links TRBV18 to TRBJ2-1, with D tentatively TRBD1 (6 bases). The CDR3 extends over 15 amino acids. Deletions cut 8 bases from V and 9 bases from J, with 23 bases between. CDR1 is KGHSH, CDR2 LQKENI, per germline. The CDR3 is CASHTWGQQSGEQFF. CDR3 DNA: TGTGCCAGCCACACCTGGGGGCAACAGTCCGGTGAGCAGTTCTTC. Complete variable domain (other parts from reference TRBV18 and TRBJ2-1): NAGVMQNPRHLVRRRGQEARLRCSPMKGHSHVYWYRQLPEEGLKFMVYLQKENIIDESGMPKERFSAEFPKEGPSILRIQQVVRGDSAAYFCASHTWGQQSGEQFFGPGTRLTVL.

This clonotype was seen at least ten times. The DNA for the CDR3 is TGTGCCAGCAGCTTATGGGACCTGCCCTACGAGCAGTACTTC. This codes for CASSLWDLPYEQYF. This chain uses TRBV11-1 with TRBJ2-7; D is tentatively TRBD1 or TRBD2 (5 bases each). Trimming left V 2 bases short and J 2 bases short, with 10 bases between. The CDR3 contains 14 residues. The germline V gene has CDR1 SGHAT and CDR2 FQDESV (reference sequence).

This clonotype was counted only a few times. The V and J genes are TRBV7-9 and TRBJ2-5, with 12 bases fitting TRBD2. The CDR3 has 16 residues. Looked up from germline, CDR1 is SEHNR and CDR2 is FQNEAQ (reference sequence). Trimming at V came to 5 bases and at J to 1 base, leaving 5 bases not matched to a gene. CDR3 in DNA: TGTGCCAGCAGCCCTCGGACTAGCGGGGCCCAAGAGACCCAGTACTTC. Translation: CASSPRTSGAQETQYF.

Ten or more counts support this clonotype. The chain has TRBV14 and TRBJ2-5, with TRBD2 matching 13 bases. The junction had 6 bases not matched to a gene; V was cut back by 6 bases and J by 5 bases. Germline-derived CDR1 and CDR2 are SGHDN and FVKESK. This CDR3 is built from 15 residues. As DNA, the CDR3 is TGTGCCAGCAGTAAAGGACTAGCGGGAGCGGAGACCCAGTACTTC. Protein sequence: CASSKGLAGAETQYF.

This clonotype has at least ten counts. V is TRBV3-1 and J is TRBJ1-6; D is undetermined. The CDR3 consists of 11 residues. The germline V gene has CDR1 LGHDT and CDR2 YNNKEL (reference sequence). V was shortened by 2 bases and J by 12 bases, with 5 bases between the two germline ends. CDR3 sequence reads: CASSQPGPLHF. The CDR3, as DNA: TGTGCCAGCAGCCAACCCGGACCCCTCCACTTT.

This clonotype was observed many times. The gene calls are TRBV30 and TRBJ2-7; D is uncertain. The length of the CDR3 is 12 residues. The V gene's germline CDR1 is GTSNPN and CDR2 SVGIG (reference sequence). V dropped 2 bases and J dropped 3 bases, with 8 bases sitting between them. The CDR3 region is CAWSLFNYEQYF. The CDR3 DNA reads as TGTGCCTGGAGTCTATTTAACTACGAGCAGTACTTC. The full variable domain, completed using reference TRBV30 and TRBJ2-7, is SQTIHQWPATLVQPVGSPLSLECTVEGTSNPNLYWYRQAAGRGLQLLFYSVGIGQISSEVPQNLSASRPQDRQFILSSKKLLLSDSGFYLCAWSLFNYEQYFGPGTRLTVT.